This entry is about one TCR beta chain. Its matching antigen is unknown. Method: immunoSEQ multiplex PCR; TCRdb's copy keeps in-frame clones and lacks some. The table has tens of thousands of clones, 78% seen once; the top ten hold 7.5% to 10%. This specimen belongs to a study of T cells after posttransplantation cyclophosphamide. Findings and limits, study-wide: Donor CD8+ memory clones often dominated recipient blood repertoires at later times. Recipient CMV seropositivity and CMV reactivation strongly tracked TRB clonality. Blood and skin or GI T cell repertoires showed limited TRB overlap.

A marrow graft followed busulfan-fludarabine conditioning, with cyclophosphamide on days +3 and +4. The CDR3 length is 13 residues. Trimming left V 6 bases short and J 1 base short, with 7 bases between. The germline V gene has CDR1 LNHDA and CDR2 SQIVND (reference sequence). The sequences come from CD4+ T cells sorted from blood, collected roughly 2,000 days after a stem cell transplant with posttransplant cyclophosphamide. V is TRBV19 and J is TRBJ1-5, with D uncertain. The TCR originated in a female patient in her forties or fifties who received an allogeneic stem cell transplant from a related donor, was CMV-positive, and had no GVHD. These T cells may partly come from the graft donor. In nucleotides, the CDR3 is TGTGCCAGTAGCATGAGCAGCAATCAGCCCCAGCATTTT. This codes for CASSMSSNQPQHF.